Following are 13 T cell receptor beta chains from one sample sequenced in a study of glioma-infiltrating T cells after dendritic cell vaccination. Measured with immunoSEQ multiplex PCR; TCRdb has only the in-frame clones, and not every one. In the table there are 65,000 to 80,000 clones, 81% of which are singletons. The sequencing here drew on blood, taken before dendritic cell vaccination. All receptors derive from a human donor with glioblastoma.

The chain combines TRBV6-6 with TRBJ1-5; 9 bases are shared with TRBD1. The V segment lost 2 bases and the J segment 9 bases; nucleotides outside the gene matches: 5. Germline V gene sequence: CDR1 MNHNY, CDR2 SVGAGI (reference sequence). The CDR3 consists of 14 residues. The CDR3 DNA is TGTGCCAGCAGTTACGGACAGGGGAATGGGCCCCAGCATTTT. Translation gives CASSYGQGNGPQHF.

The rearrangement uses TRBV2 and TRBJ2-2, with D tentatively TRBD2 (5 bases). CDR3 length: 14 residues. Germline CDR1 and CDR2: SNHLY and FYNNEI. Trimming pared 8 bases from V and 0 bases from J, leaving 10 bases between. CDR3 protein: CASSGSANTGELFF. The CDR3 DNA reads as TGTGCCAGCTCGGGAAGCGCGAACACCGGGGAGCTGTTTTTT.

The chain combines TRBV7-2 with TRBJ1-5; TRBD1 aligns across 9 bases. CDR3 length: 15 residues. Trimming took 5 bases from V and 5 from J; bases not matched to a gene: 7. The germline V gene has CDR1 SGHTA and CDR2 FQGNSA. Here the CDR3 DNA reads TGTGCCAGCAGCCTGGGACAGGGCCTATATCAGCCCCAGCATTTT. Translated, it gives CASSLGQGLYQPQHF.

The chain employs TRBV2 and TRBJ2-7, with a possible D match to TRBD1 (5 bases). CDR1 and CDR2 from the germline V gene are SNHLY and FYNNEI. V shed 3 bases and J shed 2 bases, with 11 bases lying between them. The CDR3 has 14 residues. The CDR3 spells CASSDQGWTYEQYF. DNA of the CDR3: TGTGCCAGCAGTGATCAGGGCTGGACCTACGAGCAGTACTTC.

The count of this clone is one. The chain links TRBV6-5 to TRBJ1-1; the match to TRBD1 covers 7 bases. Trimming cost V 2 bases and J 3 bases; bases outside gene matches: 3. The CDR3 length is 14 residues. CDR1 MNHEY and CDR2 SVGAGI come from the germline V gene. The CDR3 nucleotides are TGTGCCAGCAGTTACGACAGGGAGGACACTGAAGCTTTCTTT. Amino acids: CASSYDREDTEAFF.

The chain has TRBV6-1 and TRBJ1-5, with TRBD1 matching over 7 bases. CDR1 MNHNS and CDR2 SASEGT come from the germline V gene. Trimming at V came to 8 bases and at J to 10 bases, leaving 14 bases not matched to a gene. The CDR3 totals 14 residues. The CDR3 spells CASERRQGLEPQHF. DNA of the CDR3: TGTGCCAGCGAGAGGAGACAGGGTTTGGAACCCCAGCATTTT.

The chain recombines TRBV2 with TRBJ2-3; 9 nucleotides agree with TRBD1. There are 18 residues in the CDR3. CDR1 is SNHLY and CDR2 is FYNNEI in the germline V gene. The trim removed 3 bases at V and 3 bases at J, leaving 13 bases unmatched. In nucleotides, the CDR3 is TGTGCCAGCAGTGATTGGGGAATGGGACAGGGTGTTACAGATACGCAGTATTTT. Translated: CASSDWGMGQGVTDTQYF.

V gene TRBV4-2 combines with J gene TRBJ1-5; no reliable D call. This CDR3 spans 15 amino acids. Germline lookup yields CDR1 LGHNA and CDR2 YNFKEQ. The germline V and J ends were trimmed by 1 base and 4 bases, with 11 bases remaining between them. CDR3 nucleotide sequence: TGTGCCAGCAGCCAAGTTGCCGGAGAGAATCAGCCCCAGCATTTT. It translates to CASSQVAGENQPQHF.

V and J are TRBV11-3 and TRBJ2-1, with D tentatively TRBD1 (6 bases). Trimming pared 5 bases from V and 2 bases from J, leaving 13 bases between. This CDR3 region has 15 residues. Germline values: CDR1 SGHNT, CDR2 YENEEA. CDR3 protein: CASSTSGQPYNEQFF. In DNA, the CDR3 is TGTGCCAGCAGCACCTCGGGACAACCCTACAATGAGCAGTTCTTC.

The CDR3: CAWNTDNTEAFF. For the CDR3, the DNA is TGTGCCTGGAACACCGATAACACTGAAGCTTTCTTT. The rearrangement joins TRBV30 to TRBJ1-1, with D unclear. V shed 4 bases and J shed 2 bases, with 8 bases lying between them. Germline V gives CDR1 GTSNPN, CDR2 SVGIG (reference sequence). The CDR3 totals 12 residues.

This clone was seen once. The chain has TRBV6-1 and TRBJ1-6; TRBD1 matches at 11 bases. V trimming: 4 bases; J trimming: 12 bases; junction bases outside the gene matches: 8. This CDR3 contains 15 residues. CDR1 is MNHNS, CDR2 SASEGT, per germline. The CDR3 region is CASSGTGGAGRPLHF. The CDR3 DNA reads as TGTGCCAGCAGTGGGACAGGGGGCGCGGGTCGACCCCTCCACTTT.

The J gene is TRBJ2-1, the V gene TRBV9, with 7 positions matching TRBD2. CDR1 is SGDLS, CDR2 YYNGEE, per germline. This CDR3 has 15 amino acids. With 0 bases clipped from V and 1 base from J, the junction kept 1 base outside the gene matches. The CDR3, as DNA: TGTGCCAGCAGCGTAGTGGGGGGGTCCTACAATGAGCAGTTCTTC. Translation: CASSVVGGSYNEQFF.

This sequence joins TRBV7-2 and TRBJ1-4, with D hard to call. There are 17 residues in the CDR3. In germline, CDR1 is SGHTA, CDR2 FQGNSA. The V and J ends lost 1 base and 4 bases respectively, with 16 bases between them. CDR3 bases: TGTGCCAGCAGCTTAGGACCGCCGACGGGAAGTAATGAAAAACTGTTTTTT. It is translated as CASSLGPPTGSNEKLFF.